This T cell receptor beta chain was found in a study of T cells after yellow fever vaccination. In TCRdb, the 5' RACE reads were re-called with MiXCR into one record per CDR3 protein. The sample yields some 320,000 distinct CDR3 sequences, around 10% seen once. In germline, CDR1 is SGHDT, CDR2 YYEEEE. The V segment lost 5 bases and the J segment 7 bases; nucleotides outside the gene matches: 7. CDR3 length: 16 residues. The sequence was obtained from a man aged 18 to 30 who received the YFV17D yellow fever vaccine. The rearrangement uses TRBV5-6 and TRBJ2-2; 14 bases fit TRBD2. The sequencing here drew on CD4+ T cells sorted from PBMCs, taken 45 days after the yellow fever booster vaccination. The CDR3 nucleotides are TGTGCCAGCAGACGACTAGCGGGGGGGCCGATCGGGGAGCTGTTTTTT. Its protein product is CASRRLAGGPIGELFF.